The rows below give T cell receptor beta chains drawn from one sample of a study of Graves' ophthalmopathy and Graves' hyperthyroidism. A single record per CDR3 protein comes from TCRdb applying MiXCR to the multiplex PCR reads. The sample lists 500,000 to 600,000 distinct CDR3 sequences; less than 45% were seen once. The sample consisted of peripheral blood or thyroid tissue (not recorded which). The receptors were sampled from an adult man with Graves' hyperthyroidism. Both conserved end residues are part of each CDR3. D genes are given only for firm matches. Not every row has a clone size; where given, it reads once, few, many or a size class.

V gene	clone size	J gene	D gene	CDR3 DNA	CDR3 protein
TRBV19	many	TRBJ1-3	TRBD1	TGTGCCAGTAGTATAGTATGGGACAGCTCTGGAAACACCATATATTTT	CASSIVWDSSGNTIYF
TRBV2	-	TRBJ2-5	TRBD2	TGTGCCAGCAGTCGACTAGCGGGAGTACAGGGCTTTGAGACCCAGTACTTC	CASSRLAGVQGFETQYF
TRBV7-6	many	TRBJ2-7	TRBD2	TGTGCCAGCAGCTTCCGTAGCGGGAGCTCCTACGAGCAGTACTTC	CASSFRSGSSYEQYF
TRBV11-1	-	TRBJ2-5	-	TGTGCCAGCAGCTTAAAACTGGCGGGAAAAGAGACCCAGTACTTC	CASSLKLAGKETQYF
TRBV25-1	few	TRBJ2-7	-	TGTGCCAGCAGTTACGGGCCCGAGCAGTACTTC	CASSYGPEQYF
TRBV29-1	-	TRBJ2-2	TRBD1	TGCAGCGTTGAAGTTAGGACAGGGAGAAACACCGGGGAGCTGTTTTTT	CSVEVRTGRNTGELFF
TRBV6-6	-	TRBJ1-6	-	TGTGCCAGCAGTGAATCGCGGAACTATAATTCACCCCTCCACTTT	CASSESRNYNSPLHF
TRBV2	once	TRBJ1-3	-	TGTGCCAGCAGCCATAAGAGGGGGTCTGGAAACACCATATATTTT	CASSHKRGSGNTIYF
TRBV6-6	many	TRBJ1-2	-	TGTGCCAGCAGCCCAGGGGCGATTAACTATGGCTACACCTTC	CASSPGAINYGYTF
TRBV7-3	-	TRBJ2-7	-	TGTGCTAGCAGCGCTCGACAGAGCTCCTACGAGCAGTACTTC	CASSARQSSYEQYF
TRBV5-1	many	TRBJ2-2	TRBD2	TGCGCCAGCAGCGGCGGGAGTAGCACCGGGGAGCTGTTTTTT	CASSGGSSTGELFF
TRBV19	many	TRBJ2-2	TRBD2	TGTGCCAGTAGTCCTTGGGGACTAGCGTACACCGGGGAGCTGTTTTTT	CASSPWGLAYTGELFF
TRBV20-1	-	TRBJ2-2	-	TGCAGTGCTAGGCTAGTACAGGAGCAGTTTTTT	CSARLVQEQFF
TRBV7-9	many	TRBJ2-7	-	TGTGCCAGCAGCCTAAATTACGAGCAGTACTTC	CASSLNYEQYF
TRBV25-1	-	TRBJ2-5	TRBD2	TGTGCCAGCAGTGCAGCGGGGGCAGGTGAGACCCAGTACTTC	CASSAAGAGETQYF
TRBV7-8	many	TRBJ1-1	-	TGTGCCAGCAGCTTAGATGCAGGGCTGAACACTGAAGCTTTCTTT	CASSLDAGLNTEAFF
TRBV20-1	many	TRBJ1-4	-	TGCAGTGCTAGTTCTGCAGCAACTAATGAAAAACTGTTTTTT	CSASSAATNEKLFF
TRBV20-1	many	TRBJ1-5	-	TGCAGTGCTAGAGACCGTTTAGACAGTAGCAATCAGCCCCAGCATTTT	CSARDRLDSSNQPQHF
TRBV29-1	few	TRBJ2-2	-	TGCAGCGTCGTCCGAGGGAACACCGGGGAGCTGTTTTTT	CSVVRGNTGELFF
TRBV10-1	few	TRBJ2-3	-	TGCGCCAGCAGTGAGGCAGGAGATACGCAGTATTTT	CASSEAGDTQYF
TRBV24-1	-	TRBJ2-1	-	TGTGCCACCAGTGAGACGACAGAGTACAATGAGCAGTTCTTC	CATSETTEYNEQFF
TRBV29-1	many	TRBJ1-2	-	TGCAGCGTTGATGGGCAGGGCTTAGCTAACTATGGCTACACCTTC	CSVDGQGLANYGYTF
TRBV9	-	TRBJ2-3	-	TGTGCCAGCAGCGTAGCAAAGAGGGCGGGAGATACGCAGTATTTT	CASSVAKRAGDTQYF
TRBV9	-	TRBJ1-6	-	TGTGCCAGCAGCGTAGTCGGCAGAAGTTATTCACCCCTCCACTTT	CASSVVGRSYSPLHF
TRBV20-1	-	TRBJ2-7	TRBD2	TGCAGTGCCTTACACGGCGGGGGAACCTACGAGCAGTACTTC	CSALHGGGTYEQYF
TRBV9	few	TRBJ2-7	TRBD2	TGTGCCAGCAGCTCCGGACTAGCGGGAGTTTCCGAGCAGTACTTC	CASSSGLAGVSEQYF
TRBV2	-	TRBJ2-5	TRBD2	TGTGCCAGCGCACTAGCGGGGGACTTTGTAACCCAGTACTTC	CASALAGDFVTQYF
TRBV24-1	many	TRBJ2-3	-	TGTGCCACCAGTGATCCGGCGGGCGGGGATACGCAGTATTTT	CATSDPAGGDTQYF
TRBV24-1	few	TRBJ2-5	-	TGTGCCACCAGTGCCCTCAGGGGCGGGTCGGAGACCCAGTACTTC	CATSALRGGSETQYF